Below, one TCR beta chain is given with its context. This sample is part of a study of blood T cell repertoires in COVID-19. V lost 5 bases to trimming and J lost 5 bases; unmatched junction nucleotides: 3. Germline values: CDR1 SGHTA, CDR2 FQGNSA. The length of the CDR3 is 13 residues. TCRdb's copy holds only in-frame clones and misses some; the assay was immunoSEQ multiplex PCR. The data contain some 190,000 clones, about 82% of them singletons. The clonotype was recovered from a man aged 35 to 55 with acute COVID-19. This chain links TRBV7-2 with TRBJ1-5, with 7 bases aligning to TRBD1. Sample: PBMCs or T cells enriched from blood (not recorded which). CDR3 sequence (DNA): TGTGCCAGCAGCACGGACAGGCATCAGCCCCAGCATTTT. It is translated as CASSTDRHQPQHF.